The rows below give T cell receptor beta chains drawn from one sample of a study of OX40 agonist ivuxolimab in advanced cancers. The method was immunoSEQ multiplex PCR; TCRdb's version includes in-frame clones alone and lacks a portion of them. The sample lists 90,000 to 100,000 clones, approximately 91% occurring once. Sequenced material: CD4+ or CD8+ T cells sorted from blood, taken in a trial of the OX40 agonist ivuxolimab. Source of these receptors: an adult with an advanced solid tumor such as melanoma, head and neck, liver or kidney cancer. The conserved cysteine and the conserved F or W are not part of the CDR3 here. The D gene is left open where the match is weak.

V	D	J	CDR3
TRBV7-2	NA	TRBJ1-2	ASSLGGIRADYGYT
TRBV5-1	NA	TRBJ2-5	ASSLLGQLFQETQY
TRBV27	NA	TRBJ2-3	ASSPDQQFITGSTDTQY
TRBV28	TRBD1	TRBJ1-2	ASSSGQGRYGYT
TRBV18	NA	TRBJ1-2	ASSPAAQTDYGYT
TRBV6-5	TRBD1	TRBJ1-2	ASSYTGQGDYGYT
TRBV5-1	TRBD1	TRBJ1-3	ASSLDPGQGGNTIY
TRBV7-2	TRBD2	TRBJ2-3	ASSLSAGRADTQY
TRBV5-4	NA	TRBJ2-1	ASSPEPLISSYNEQF
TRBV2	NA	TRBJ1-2	ASSEADYGYT
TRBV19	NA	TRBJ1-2	ASSFTPQGSGNYGYT
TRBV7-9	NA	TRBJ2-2	ASSPLARGGTGELF
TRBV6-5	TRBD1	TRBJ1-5	ASSSGQGNQPQH